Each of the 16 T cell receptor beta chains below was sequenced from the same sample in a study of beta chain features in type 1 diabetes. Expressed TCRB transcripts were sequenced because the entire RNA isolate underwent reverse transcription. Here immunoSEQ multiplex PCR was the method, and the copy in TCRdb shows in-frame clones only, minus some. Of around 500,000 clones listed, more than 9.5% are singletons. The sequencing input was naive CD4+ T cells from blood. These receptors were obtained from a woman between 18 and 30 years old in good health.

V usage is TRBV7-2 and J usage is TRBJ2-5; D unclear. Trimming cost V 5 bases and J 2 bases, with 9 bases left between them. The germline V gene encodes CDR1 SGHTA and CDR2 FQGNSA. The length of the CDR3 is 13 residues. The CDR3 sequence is CASSRGRQETQYF. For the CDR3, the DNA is TGTGCCAGCAGCCGAGGTCGACAAGAGACCCAGTACTTC. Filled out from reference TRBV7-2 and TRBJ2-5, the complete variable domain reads GAGVSQSPSNKVTEKGKDVELRCDPISGHTALYWYRQSLGQGLEFLIYFQGNSAPDKSGLPSDRFSAERTGGSVSTLTIQRTQQEDSAVYLCASSRGRQETQYFGPGTRLLVL.

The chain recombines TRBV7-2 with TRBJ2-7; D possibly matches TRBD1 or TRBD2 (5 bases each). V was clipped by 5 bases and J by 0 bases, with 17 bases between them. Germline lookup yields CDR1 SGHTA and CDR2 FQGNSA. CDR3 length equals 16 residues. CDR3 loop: CASSPARRTSSYEQYF. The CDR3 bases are TGTGCCAGCAGCCCCGCGAGGAGGACATCCTCCTACGAGCAGTACTTC.

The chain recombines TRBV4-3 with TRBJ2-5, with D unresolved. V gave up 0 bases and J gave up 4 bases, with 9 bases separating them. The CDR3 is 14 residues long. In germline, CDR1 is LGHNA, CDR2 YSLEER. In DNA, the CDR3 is TGCGCCAGCAGCCAAGAGGGGTTTGGAGAGACCCAGTACTTC. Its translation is CASSQEGFGETQYF.

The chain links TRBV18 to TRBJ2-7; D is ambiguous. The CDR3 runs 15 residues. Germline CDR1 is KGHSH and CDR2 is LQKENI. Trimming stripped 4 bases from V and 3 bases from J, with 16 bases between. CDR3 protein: CASSQTSATYYEQYF. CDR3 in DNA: TGTGCCAGCTCACAAACTTCCGCAACGTACTACGAGCAGTACTTC. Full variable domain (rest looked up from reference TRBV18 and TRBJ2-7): NAGVMQNPRHLVRRRGQEARLRCSPMKGHSHVYWYRQLPEEGLKFMVYLQKENIIDESGMPKERFSAEFPKEGPSILRIQQVVRGDSAAYFCASSQTSATYYEQYFGPGTRLTVT.

This CDR3 reads CASSSPGRKKETQYF. CDR3 sequence (DNA): TGTGCCAGCAGTTCACCGGGACGGAAGAAAGAGACCCAGTACTTC. This sequence joins TRBV28 and TRBJ2-5, with D possibly called TRBD1 or TRBD2 (5 bases each). This CDR3 region has 15 residues. With 4 bases removed from V and 3 bases from J, the gap between germline ends came to 15 bases. Germline assignment: CDR1 MDHEN and CDR2 SYDVKM. The complete variable domain, with remaining parts taken from reference TRBV28 and TRBJ2-5, reads DVKVTQSSRYLVKRTGEKVFLECVQDMDHENMFWYRQDPGLGLRLIYFSYDVKMKEKGDIPEGYSVSREKKERFSLILESASTNQTSMYLCASSSPGRKKETQYFGPGTRLLVL.

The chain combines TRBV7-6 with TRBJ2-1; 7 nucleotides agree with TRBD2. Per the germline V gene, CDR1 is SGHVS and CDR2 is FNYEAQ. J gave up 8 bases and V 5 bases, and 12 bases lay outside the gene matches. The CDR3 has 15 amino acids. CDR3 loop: CASSAHLAESDEQFF. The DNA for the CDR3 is TGTGCCAGCAGCGCACACCTAGCGGAGTCGGATGAGCAGTTCTTC.

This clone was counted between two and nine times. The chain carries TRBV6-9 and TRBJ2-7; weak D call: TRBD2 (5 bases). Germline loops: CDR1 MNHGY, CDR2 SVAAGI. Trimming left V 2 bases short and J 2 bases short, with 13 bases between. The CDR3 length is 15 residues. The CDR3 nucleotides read TGTGCCAGCAGTTATCCCTTCGGGAAGGCCTACGAGCAGTACTTC. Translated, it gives CASSYPFGKAYEQYF.

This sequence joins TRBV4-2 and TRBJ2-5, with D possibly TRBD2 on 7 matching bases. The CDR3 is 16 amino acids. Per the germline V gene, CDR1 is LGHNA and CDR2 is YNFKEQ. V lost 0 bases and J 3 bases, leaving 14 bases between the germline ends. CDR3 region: CASSQERRGGEETQYF. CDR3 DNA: TGTGCCAGCAGCCAAGAAAGGAGGGGGGGAGAAGAGACCCAGTACTTC.

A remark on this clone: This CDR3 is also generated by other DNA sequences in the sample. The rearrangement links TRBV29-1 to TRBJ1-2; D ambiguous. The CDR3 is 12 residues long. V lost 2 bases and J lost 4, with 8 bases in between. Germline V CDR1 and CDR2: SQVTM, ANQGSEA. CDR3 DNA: TGCAGCGTTGAACTGGGTGTCTATGGCTACACCTTC. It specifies CSVELGVYGYTF.

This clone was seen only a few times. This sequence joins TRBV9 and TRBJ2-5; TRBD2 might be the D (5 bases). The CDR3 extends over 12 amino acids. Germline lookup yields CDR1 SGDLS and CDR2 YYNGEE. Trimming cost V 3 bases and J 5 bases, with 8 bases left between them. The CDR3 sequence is CASSAGLETQYF. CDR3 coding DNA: TGTGCCAGCAGCGCCGGACTTGAGACCCAGTACTTC.

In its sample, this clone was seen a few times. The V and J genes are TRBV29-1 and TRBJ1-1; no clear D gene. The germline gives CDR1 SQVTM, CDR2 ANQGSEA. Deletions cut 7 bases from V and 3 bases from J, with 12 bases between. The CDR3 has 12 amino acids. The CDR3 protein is CSAQMAHTEAFF. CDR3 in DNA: TGCAGCGCCCAAATGGCGCACACTGAAGCTTTCTTT.

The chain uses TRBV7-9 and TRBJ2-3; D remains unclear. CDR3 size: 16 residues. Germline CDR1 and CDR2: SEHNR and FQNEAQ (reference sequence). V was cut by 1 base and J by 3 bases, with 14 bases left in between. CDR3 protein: CASSLGAPAGTDTQYF. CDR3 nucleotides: TGTGCCAGCAGCTTAGGTGCACCCGCCGGGACAGATACGCAGTATTTT.

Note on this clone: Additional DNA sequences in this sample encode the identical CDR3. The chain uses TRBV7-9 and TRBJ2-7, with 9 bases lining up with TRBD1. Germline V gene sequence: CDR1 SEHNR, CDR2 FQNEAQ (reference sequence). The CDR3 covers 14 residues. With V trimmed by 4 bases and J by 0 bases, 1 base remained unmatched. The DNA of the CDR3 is TGTGCCAGCAGCTCGACAGGGGGCTCCTACGAGCAGTACGTC. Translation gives CASSSTGGSYEQYV.

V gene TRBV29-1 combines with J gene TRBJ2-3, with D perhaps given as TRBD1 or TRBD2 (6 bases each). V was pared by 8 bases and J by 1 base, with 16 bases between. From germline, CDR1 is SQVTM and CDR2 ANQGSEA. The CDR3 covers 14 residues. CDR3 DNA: TGCAGCATTAGGGGGGTTCAACGCACAGATACGCAGTATTTT. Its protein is CSIRGVQRTDTQYF.

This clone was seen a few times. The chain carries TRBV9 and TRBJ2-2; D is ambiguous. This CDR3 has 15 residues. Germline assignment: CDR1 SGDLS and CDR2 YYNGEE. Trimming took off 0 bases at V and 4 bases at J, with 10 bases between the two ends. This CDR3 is CASSVGEGPTGELFF. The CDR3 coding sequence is TGTGCCAGCAGCGTAGGGGAAGGGCCCACCGGGGAGCTGTTTTTT.

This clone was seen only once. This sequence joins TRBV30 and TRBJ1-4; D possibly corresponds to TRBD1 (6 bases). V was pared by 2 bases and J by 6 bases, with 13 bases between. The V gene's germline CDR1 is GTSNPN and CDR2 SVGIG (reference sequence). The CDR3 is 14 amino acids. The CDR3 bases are TGTGCCTGGAGTCTGGGGTCAGGGGATGAAAAACTGTTTTTT. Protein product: CAWSLGSGDEKLFF.